Listed here are 28 T cell receptor beta chains from one sample, sequenced in a study of blood T cell repertoires in COVID-19. Repertoires were generated with immunoSEQ multiplex PCR, while TCRdb's copy carries only in-frame clones and drops some. The data show over 350,000 clones, with just over 85% seen just once and 1.4% to 1.5% held by the top ten. What was sequenced was peripheral blood. All receptors come from a woman aged 25-40 years with active or convalescent COVID-19.

The V call is TRBV28, the J call TRBJ2-1; 7 bases map to TRBD1. The V gene's germline CDR1 is MDHEN and CDR2 SYDVKM. The CDR3 runs 15 residues. V lost 5 bases, J lost 9 bases, and 13 bases stayed unmatched. The CDR3 region is CASSDPGQLSTEQFF. CDR3 sequence (DNA): TGTGCCAGCAGTGACCCGGGACAGTTATCCACTGAGCAGTTCTTC.

The V and J genes are TRBV5-1 and TRBJ2-7, with 7 bases fitting TRBD1. V lost 0 bases, J lost 6 bases, and 3 bases stayed unmatched. Germline assignment: CDR1 SGHRS and CDR2 YFSETQ. This CDR3 has 13 amino acids. The CDR3 DNA sequence: TGCGCCAGCAGCTTGGGACAGGGTGCCGAGCAGTACTTC. This codes for CASSLGQGAEQYF.

V usage is TRBV27 and J usage is TRBJ1-2; 7 bases fit TRBD1. Germline loops: CDR1 MNHEY, CDR2 SMNVEV (reference sequence). With V trimmed by 5 bases and J by 4 bases, 7 bases remained unmatched. The CDR3 spans 14 residues. CDR3 coding DNA: TGTGCCAGCAGTAACCAGGACAGGACCTATGGCTACACCTTC. Translation gives CASSNQDRTYGYTF.

This sequence joins TRBV28 and TRBJ1-5; TRBD1 matches 9 bases. The CDR3 has 15 amino acids. CDR1 and CDR2 from the germline V gene are MDHEN and SYDVKM. The trim removed 6 bases at V and 2 bases at J, leaving 5 bases unmatched. Here the CDR3 reads CASRIQGARNQPQHF. The CDR3 coding sequence is TGTGCCAGCAGAATACAGGGGGCACGCAATCAGCCCCAGCATTTT.

CDR3 loop: CASSLGGLYGYTF. The CDR3 nucleotides are TGTGCCAGCAGCTTGGGGGGACTCTATGGCTACACCTTC. This rearrangement joins TRBV5-4 to TRBJ1-2, with a possible D match to TRBD1 (5 bases). The germline gives CDR1 SGHNT, CDR2 YYREEE (reference sequence). The CDR3 covers 13 residues. With 0 bases removed from V and 4 bases from J, the gap between germline ends came to 7 bases.

The rearrangement links TRBV14 to TRBJ1-1, with 7 bases lining up with TRBD1. Germline CDR1 SGHDN, CDR2 FVKESK. With 3 bases clipped from V and 0 bases from J, the junction kept 10 bases outside the gene matches. The CDR3 is 17 residues long. CDR3 region: CASSHGQGQIMNTEAFF. CDR3 sequence (DNA): TGTGCCAGCAGCCATGGCCAGGGACAGATAATGAACACTGAAGCTTTCTTT.

V is TRBV30 and J is TRBJ1-1; 10 bases align to TRBD1. This CDR3 is built from 12 residues. Germline V gene lookup returns CDR1 GTSNPN and CDR2 SVGIG (reference sequence). Trimming cost V 2 bases and J 7 bases; bases outside gene matches: 1. The CDR3 region has the DNA TGTGCCTGGAGTTGGGACAGGGGTGAAGCTTTCTTT. Translating it yields CAWSWDRGEAFF.

This clone has just one count. V gene TRBV30 combines with J gene TRBJ2-1, with TRBD2 matching 14 bases. V lost 4 bases and J lost 10; bases outside the gene matches: 9. CDR1 is GTSNPN and CDR2 is SVGIG in the germline V gene (reference sequence). The CDR3 has 15 amino acids. The CDR3 is CAWTRGLAGVSEQFF. The CDR3 DNA reads TGTGCCTGGACGAGGGGACTAGCGGGAGTAAGCGAGCAGTTCTTC.

The chain combines TRBV7-9 with TRBJ2-7; TRBD2 matches at 8 bases. The V and J ends lost 5 bases and 1 base, in that order; junction bases with no gene match: 4. In germline, CDR1 is SEHNR, CDR2 FQNEAQ (reference sequence). The CDR3 sequence is 14 residues long. This CDR3 is CASSPTSESYEQYF. The CDR3 coding sequence is TGTGCCAGCAGCCCGACTAGCGAGTCCTACGAGCAGTACTTC.

The chain couples TRBV10-3 to TRBJ2-1, with 8 bases lining up with TRBD2. Unmatched junction bases numbered 8, after V lost 3 bases and J lost 7 bases. CDR3 length: 15 amino acids. Germline V gene lookup returns CDR1 ENHRY and CDR2 SYGVKD. In nucleotides, the CDR3 is TGTGCCATCAGTGATCAGCGGGGGCGAGGGAATGAGCAGTTCTTC. As protein: CAISDQRGRGNEQFF.

The chain carries TRBV5-1 and TRBJ2-7; TRBD2 matches 11 bases. The CDR3 contains 15 residues. Germline V gives CDR1 SGHRS, CDR2 YFSETQ. V lost 4 bases, J lost 4 bases, and 7 bases stayed unmatched. Written as DNA, the CDR3 is TGCGCCAGCAGCCGTACTAGCGGGAGCGGTTACGAGCAGTACTTC. Translated: CASSRTSGSGYEQYF.

The chain recombines TRBV6-5 with TRBJ2-7; perhaps TRBD1 as D (5 bases). Trimming removed 10 bases from V and 1 base from J, with 20 bases in between. Germline V gene data show CDR1 as MNHEY and CDR2 as SVGAGI. There are 15 residues in the CDR3. The CDR3 region has the DNA TGTGCCACAGCAATATCTCCCAGGGAATCCTACGAGCAGTACTTC. It is translated as CATAISPRESYEQYF.

The chain's CDR3 is CAWSRYSGELFF. In DNA form, the CDR3 reads TGTGCCTGGAGTCGGTACTCCGGGGAGCTGTTTTTT. This chain uses TRBV30 with TRBJ2-2; D unresolved. The CDR3 extends over 12 amino acids. Deletions cut 2 bases from V and 6 bases from J, with 7 bases between. Germline V gene sequence: CDR1 GTSNPN, CDR2 SVGIG (reference sequence).

The chain combines TRBV5-5 with TRBJ1-5; D is ambiguous. Between the trimmed V and J ends, which lost 0 bases and 0 bases, there was a span of 10 bases. The CDR3 contains 16 residues. Germline V gene lookup returns CDR1 SGHKS and CDR2 YYEKEE (reference sequence). CDR3 sequence reads: CASSLGAGYSNQPQHF. The CDR3, as DNA: TGTGCCAGCAGCTTGGGGGCTGGCTATAGCAATCAGCCCCAGCATTTT.

The chain joins TRBV19 to TRBJ2-5, with 14 bases matching TRBD2. J was trimmed by 5 bases and V by 4 bases; bases with no gene match: 12. This CDR3 is 18 amino acids long. Looked up from germline, CDR1 is LNHDA and CDR2 is SQIVND (reference sequence). CDR3 region: CASSTGLAGGKKWETQYF. CDR3 nucleotide sequence: TGTGCCAGTAGTACCGGACTAGCGGGAGGAAAAAAATGGGAGACCCAGTACTTC.

This chain joins TRBV10-2 and TRBJ2-1; TRBD1 aligns across 11 bases. Trimming at V came to 4 bases and at J to 11 bases, leaving 7 bases not matched to a gene. Per the germline V gene, CDR1 is WSHSY and CDR2 is SAAADI. The CDR3 loop spans 14 amino acids. The CDR3 bases are TGCGCCAGCAGTGCTGGACAGGGGGCGATCCAGCAGTTCTTC. Residues: CASSAGQGAIQQFF.

The chain has TRBV6-5 and TRBJ1-4, with TRBD1 matching over 8 bases. The CDR3 totals 14 residues. The germline CDR1 and CDR2 sequences are MNHEY and SVGAGI. With V trimmed by 7 bases and J by 2 bases, 3 bases remained unmatched. CDR3 coding DNA: TGTGCCAGCAACGACAGGGGCACTAATGAAAAACTGTTTTTT. It specifies CASNDRGTNEKLFF.

V is TRBV27 and J is TRBJ1-5; 8 bases match TRBD1. V lost 5 bases to trimming and J lost 4 bases; unmatched junction nucleotides: 7. This CDR3 has 15 residues. Germline-derived CDR1 and CDR2 are MNHEY and SMNVEV (reference sequence). DNA for the CDR3: TGTGCCAGCAGTCCGCGGACAGGGACGAATCAGCCCCAGCATTTT. Its translation is CASSPRTGTNQPQHF.

As for this clone: Its ends do not fully match the called genes, so a read error is possible. The chain links TRBV19 to TRBJ1-1; D gene ambiguous. The CDR3 totals 13 residues. Germline V lookup: CDR1 LNHDA, CDR2 SQIVND (reference sequence). In nucleotides, the CDR3 is TGTGCCAGTAGTATAGTTGCCGACACCGAAGCTTTCTTT. This codes for CASSIVADTEAFF. The whole variable domain, remainder taken from reference TRBV19 and TRBJ1-1, is DGGITQSPKYLFRKEGQNVTLSCEQNLNHDAMYWYRQDPGQGLRLIYYSQIVNDFQKGDIAEGYSVSREKKESFPLTVTSAQKNPTAFYLCASSIVADTEAFFGQGTRLTVV.

In this sample, this clone turned up a few times. The V and J genes are TRBV9 and TRBJ2-1; the match to TRBD2 covers 15 bases. The ends lost 3 bases at V and 9 bases at J; junction bases unmatched: 7. Germline CDR1 reads SGDLS; CDR2 reads YYNGEE. The CDR3 is 16 residues long. The DNA of the CDR3 is TGTGCCAGCAGCGCTCGTGGGACTAGCGGGAGGAGTGAGCAGTTCTTC. It specifies CASSARGTSGRSEQFF.

The chain uses TRBV25-1 and TRBJ2-7; 14 nucleotides align to TRBD2. The CDR3 spans 17 residues. With V trimmed by 6 bases and J by 4 bases, 11 bases remained unmatched. Germline V gene data show CDR1 as MGHDK and CDR2 as SYGVNS. CDR3 DNA: TGTGCCAGCAGGCCCGGGACTAGCGGGGGTGAATCTTACGAGCAGTACTTC. Translation gives CASRPGTSGGESYEQYF.

The V and J genes are TRBV5-1 and TRBJ1-1; the D gene is possibly TRBD1 (5 bases). The CDR3 contains 15 residues. Trimming stripped 0 bases from V and 5 bases from J, with 14 bases between. Germline V lookup: CDR1 SGHRS, CDR2 YFSETQ. The CDR3 spells CASSLGAGTGTEAFF. CDR3 bases: TGCGCCAGCAGCTTGGGGGCGGGGACGGGGACTGAAGCTTTCTTT.

In this sample, this clone turned up a few times. This chain connects TRBV6-4 to TRBJ2-3; TRBD2 agrees at 9 bases. J lost 1 base, V lost 0 bases, and 2 bases had no gene match. Germline V gene sequence: CDR1 MRHNA, CDR2 SNTAGT. The length of the CDR3 is 16 residues. CDR3 residues: CASSDSAGGGTDTQYF. The CDR3 DNA sequence: TGTGCCAGCAGTGACTCAGCGGGGGGAGGCACAGATACGCAGTATTTT.

V is TRBV19 and J is TRBJ1-2; 8 nucleotides line up with TRBD1. J lost 3 bases, V lost 7 bases, and 10 bases had no gene match. The germline V gene has CDR1 LNHDA and CDR2 SQIVND (reference sequence). The CDR3 length is 15 residues. CDR3 residues: CASTRRTGGHYGYTF. The CDR3 coding sequence is TGTGCCAGTACTCGACGCACAGGGGGGCACTATGGCTACACCTTC.

This rearrangement joins TRBV7-2 to TRBJ1-2; D not resolved. CDR3 size: 13 residues. Germline V lookup: CDR1 SGHTA, CDR2 FQGNSA. Trimming shortened V by 6 bases and J by 1 base, and 9 bases separated the two germline ends. CDR3 region: CASSQAFNYGYTF. The CDR3, as DNA: TGTGCCAGCAGTCAGGCGTTTAACTATGGCTACACCTTC. Full variable domain (rest looked up from reference TRBV7-2 and TRBJ1-2): GAGVSQSPSNKVTEKGKDVELRCDPISGHTALYWYRQSLGQGLEFLIYFQGNSAPDKSGLPSDRFSAERTGGSVSTLTIQRTQQEDSAVYLCASSQAFNYGYTFGSGTRLTVV.

The chain recombines TRBV5-1 with TRBJ2-1, with 12 positions matching TRBD2. This CDR3 spans 16 amino acids. Germline V gene lookup returns CDR1 SGHRS and CDR2 YFSETQ. V shed 6 bases, J shed 1 base, and the junction held 5 bases outside the gene matches. CDR3 in amino acids: CASKPLAGGSYNEQFF. The CDR3 region has the DNA TGCGCCAGCAAGCCACTAGCGGGGGGTTCCTACAATGAGCAGTTCTTC.

The gene calls are TRBV3-1 (or the pseudogene TRBV3-2) and TRBJ2-7; TRBD1 is a possible D gene (6 bases). The V gene lost 0 bases and the J gene lost 9 bases, with 21 bases spanning the gap. Per the germline V gene, CDR1 is LGHDT and CDR2 is YNNKEL (reference sequence). CDR3 length: 16 residues. CDR3 DNA sequence: TGTGCCAGCAGCCAAGAAATCATAGGCAGGGGAAGGGTGCAGTACTTC. Translation gives CASSQEIIGRGRVQYF.

The V and J genes are TRBV2 and TRBJ2-7; maybe TRBD1 (5 bases). Trimming removed 1 base at V and 2 bases at J, with 15 bases between. Germline V gene data show CDR1 as SNHLY and CDR2 as FYNNEI. This CDR3 is built from 16 residues. The CDR3 here is CASSEGLQDTAYEQYF. CDR3 DNA sequence: TGTGCCAGCAGTGAAGGTTTACAGGACACAGCCTACGAGCAGTACTTC.